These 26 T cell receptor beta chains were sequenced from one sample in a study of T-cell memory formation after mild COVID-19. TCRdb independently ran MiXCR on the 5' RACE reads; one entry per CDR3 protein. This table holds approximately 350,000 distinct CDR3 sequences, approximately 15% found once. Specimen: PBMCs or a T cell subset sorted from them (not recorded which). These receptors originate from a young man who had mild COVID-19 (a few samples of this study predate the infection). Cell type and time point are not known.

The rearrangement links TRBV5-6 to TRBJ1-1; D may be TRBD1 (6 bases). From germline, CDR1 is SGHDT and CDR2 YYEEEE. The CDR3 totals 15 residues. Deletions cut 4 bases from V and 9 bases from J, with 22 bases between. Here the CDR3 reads CASSRWGAGEMKAFF. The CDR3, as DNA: TGTGCCAGCAGCCGCTGGGGGGCAGGGGAGATGAAAGCTTTCTTT.

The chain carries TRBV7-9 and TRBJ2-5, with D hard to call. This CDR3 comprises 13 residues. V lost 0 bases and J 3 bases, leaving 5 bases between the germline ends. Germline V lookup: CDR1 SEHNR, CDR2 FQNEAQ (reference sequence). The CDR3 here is CASSLAAKETQYF. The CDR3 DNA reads TGTGCCAGCAGCTTAGCAGCTAAAGAGACCCAGTACTTC.

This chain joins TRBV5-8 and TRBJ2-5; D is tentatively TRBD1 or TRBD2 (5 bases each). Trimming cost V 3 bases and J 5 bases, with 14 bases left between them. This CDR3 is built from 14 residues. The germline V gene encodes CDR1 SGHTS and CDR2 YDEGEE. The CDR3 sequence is CASSWDPAPETQYF. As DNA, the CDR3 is TGTGCCAGCAGCTGGGACCCAGCGCCGGAGACCCAGTACTTC.

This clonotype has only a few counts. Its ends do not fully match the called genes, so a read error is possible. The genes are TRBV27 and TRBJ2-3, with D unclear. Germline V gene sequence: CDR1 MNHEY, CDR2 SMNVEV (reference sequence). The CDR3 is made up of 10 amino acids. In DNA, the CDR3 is TGTGCCAGCAGTTTCATCTCCGGGCCCTTT. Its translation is CASSFISGPF.

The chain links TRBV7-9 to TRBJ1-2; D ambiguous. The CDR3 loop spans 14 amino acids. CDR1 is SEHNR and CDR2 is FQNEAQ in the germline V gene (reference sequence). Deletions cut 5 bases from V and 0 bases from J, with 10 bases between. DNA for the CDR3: TGTGCCAGCAGCCCGCCGGGAACTAACTATGGCTACACCTTC. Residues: CASSPPGTNYGYTF.

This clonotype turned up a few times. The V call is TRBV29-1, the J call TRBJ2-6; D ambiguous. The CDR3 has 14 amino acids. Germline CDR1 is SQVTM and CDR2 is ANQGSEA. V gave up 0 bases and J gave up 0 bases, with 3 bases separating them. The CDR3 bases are TGCAGCGTTGAAGATGTCTCTGGGGCCAACGTCCTGACTTTC. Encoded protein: CSVEDVSGANVLTF.

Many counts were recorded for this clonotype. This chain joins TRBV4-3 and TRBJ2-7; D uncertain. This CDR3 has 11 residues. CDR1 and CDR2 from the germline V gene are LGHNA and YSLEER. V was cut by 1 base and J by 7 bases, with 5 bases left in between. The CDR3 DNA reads TGCGCCAGCAGCCAAGGATTGGAGCAGTACTTC. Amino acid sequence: CASSQGLEQYF.

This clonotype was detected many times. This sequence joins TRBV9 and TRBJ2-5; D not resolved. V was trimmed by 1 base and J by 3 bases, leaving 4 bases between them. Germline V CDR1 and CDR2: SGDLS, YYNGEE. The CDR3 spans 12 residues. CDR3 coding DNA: TGTGCCAGCAGCGTAACCGAAGAGACCCAGTACTTC. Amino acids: CASSVTEETQYF. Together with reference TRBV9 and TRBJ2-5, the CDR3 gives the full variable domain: DSGVTQTPKHLITATGQRVTLRCSPRSGDLSVYWYQQSLDQGLQFLIQYYNGEERAKGNILERFSAQQFPDLHSELNLSSLELGDSALYFCASSVTEETQYFGPGTRLLVL.

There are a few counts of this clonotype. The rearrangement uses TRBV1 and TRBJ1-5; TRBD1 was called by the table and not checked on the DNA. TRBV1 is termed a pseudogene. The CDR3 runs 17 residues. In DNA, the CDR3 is TGCACCAGCAGCCAAGATCTCTTCTTACAGGGGTTGCAGCCCCAGCATTTT. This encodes CTSSQDLFLQGLQPQHF.

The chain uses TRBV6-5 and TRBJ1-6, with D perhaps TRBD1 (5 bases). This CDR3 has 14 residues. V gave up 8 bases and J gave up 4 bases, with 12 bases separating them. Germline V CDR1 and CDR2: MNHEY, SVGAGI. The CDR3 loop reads CASRGVSYNSPLHF. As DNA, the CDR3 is TGTGCCAGCCGGGGGGTATCGTATAATTCACCCCTCCACTTT.

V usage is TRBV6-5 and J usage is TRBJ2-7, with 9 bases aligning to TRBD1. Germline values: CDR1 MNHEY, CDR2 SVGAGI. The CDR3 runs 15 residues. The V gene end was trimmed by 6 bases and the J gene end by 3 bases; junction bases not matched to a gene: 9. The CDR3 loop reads CASRNARTGDYEQYF. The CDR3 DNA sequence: TGTGCCAGCAGAAACGCCCGGACAGGGGACTACGAGCAGTACTTC.

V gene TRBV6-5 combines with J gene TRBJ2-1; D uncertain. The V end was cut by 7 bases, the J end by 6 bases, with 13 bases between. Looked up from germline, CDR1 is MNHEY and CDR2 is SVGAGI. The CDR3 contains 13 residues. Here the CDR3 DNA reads TGTGCCAGCACCTCAAGGCACCTCAATGAGCAGTTCTTC. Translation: CASTSRHLNEQFF.

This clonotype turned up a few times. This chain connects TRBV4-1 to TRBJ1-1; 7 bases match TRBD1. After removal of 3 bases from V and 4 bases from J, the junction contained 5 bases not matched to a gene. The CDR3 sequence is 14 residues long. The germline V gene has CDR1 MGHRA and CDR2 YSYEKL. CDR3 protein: CASSHYRGTTEAFF. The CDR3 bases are TGCGCCAGCAGCCACTACAGGGGAACCACTGAAGCTTTCTTT.

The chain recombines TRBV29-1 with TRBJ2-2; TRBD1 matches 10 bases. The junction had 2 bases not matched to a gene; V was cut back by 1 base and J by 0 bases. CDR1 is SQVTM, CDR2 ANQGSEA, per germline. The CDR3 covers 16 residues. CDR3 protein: CSVEGTGGSNTGELFF. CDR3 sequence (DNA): TGCAGCGTTGAAGGGACAGGGGGATCGAACACCGGGGAGCTGTTTTTT.

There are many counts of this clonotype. CDR3 residues: CASSLSQGADPYNSPLHF. In DNA form, the CDR3 reads TGTGCCAGCAGCTTGAGTCAGGGGGCGGACCCCTATAATTCACCCCTCCACTTT. V and J are TRBV5-8 and TRBJ1-6, with TRBD1 identical over 8 bases. Trimming at V came to 1 base and at J to 2 bases, leaving 8 bases not matched to a gene. The CDR3 consists of 18 residues. Germline lookup yields CDR1 SGHTS and CDR2 YDEGEE.

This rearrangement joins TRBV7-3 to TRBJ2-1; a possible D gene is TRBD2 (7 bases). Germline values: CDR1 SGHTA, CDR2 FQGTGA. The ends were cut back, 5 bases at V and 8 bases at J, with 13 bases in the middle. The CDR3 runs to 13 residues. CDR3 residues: CASSPRGGDEQFF. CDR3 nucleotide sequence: TGTGCCAGCAGCCCGAGGGGGGGCGATGAGCAGTTCTTC.

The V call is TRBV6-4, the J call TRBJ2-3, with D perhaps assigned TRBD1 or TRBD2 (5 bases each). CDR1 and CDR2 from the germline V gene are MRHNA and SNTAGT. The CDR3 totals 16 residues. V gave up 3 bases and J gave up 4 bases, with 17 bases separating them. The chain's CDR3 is CASSEYGARGADTQYF. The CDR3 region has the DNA TGTGCCAGCAGTGAGTACGGGGCCAGAGGGGCAGATACGCAGTATTTT.

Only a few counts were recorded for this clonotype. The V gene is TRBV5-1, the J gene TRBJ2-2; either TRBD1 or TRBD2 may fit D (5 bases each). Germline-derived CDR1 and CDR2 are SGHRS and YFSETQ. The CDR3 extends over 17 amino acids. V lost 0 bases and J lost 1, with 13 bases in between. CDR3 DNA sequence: TGCGCCAGCAGCTTGGAGGCCGGGACCCTGAACACCGGGGAGCTGTTTTTT. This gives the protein CASSLEAGTLNTGELFF.

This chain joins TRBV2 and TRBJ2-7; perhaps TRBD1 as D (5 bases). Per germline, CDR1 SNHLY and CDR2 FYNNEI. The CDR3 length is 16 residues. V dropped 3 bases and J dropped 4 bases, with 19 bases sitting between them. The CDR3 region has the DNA TGTGCCAGCAGTGAGGGGCTGAATAACTTCGTTTACGAGCAGTACGTC. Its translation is CASSEGLNNFVYEQYV.

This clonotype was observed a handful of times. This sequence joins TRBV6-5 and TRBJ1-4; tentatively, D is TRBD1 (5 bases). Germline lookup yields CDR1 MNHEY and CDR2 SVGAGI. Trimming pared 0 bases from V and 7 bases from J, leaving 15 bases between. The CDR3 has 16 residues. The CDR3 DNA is TGTGCCAGCAGTTACTCTAGAGGGGATGGTGGTGAAAAACTGTTTTTT. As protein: CASSYSRGDGGEKLFF.

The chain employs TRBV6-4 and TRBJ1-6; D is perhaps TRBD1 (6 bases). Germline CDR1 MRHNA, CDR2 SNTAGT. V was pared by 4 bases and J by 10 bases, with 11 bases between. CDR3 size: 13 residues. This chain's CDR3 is CASSGTVGSPLHF. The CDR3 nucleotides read TGTGCCAGCAGTGGGACAGTAGGCTCACCCCTCCACTTT.

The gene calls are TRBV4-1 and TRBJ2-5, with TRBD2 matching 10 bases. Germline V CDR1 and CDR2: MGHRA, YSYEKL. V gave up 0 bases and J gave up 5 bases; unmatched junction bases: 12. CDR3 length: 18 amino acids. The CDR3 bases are TGCGCCAGCAGCCAAGAGGATGTCCAGCGGGGGGGCGTCGAGACCCAGTACTTC. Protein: CASSQEDVQRGGVETQYF.

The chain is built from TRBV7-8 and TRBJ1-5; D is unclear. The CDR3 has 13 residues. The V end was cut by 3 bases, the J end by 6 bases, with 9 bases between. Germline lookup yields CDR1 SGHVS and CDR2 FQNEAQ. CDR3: CASSFQERQPQHF. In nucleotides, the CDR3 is TGTGCCAGCAGCTTTCAGGAACGTCAGCCCCAGCATTTT.

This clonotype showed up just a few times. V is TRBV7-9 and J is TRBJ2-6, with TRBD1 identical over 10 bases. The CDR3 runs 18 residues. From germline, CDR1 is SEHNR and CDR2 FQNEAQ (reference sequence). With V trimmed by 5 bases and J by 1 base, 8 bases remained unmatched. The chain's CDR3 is CASSRGGQGNSGANVLTF. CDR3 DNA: TGTGCCAGCAGCCGAGGGGGACAGGGGAATTCTGGGGCCAACGTCCTGACTTTC.

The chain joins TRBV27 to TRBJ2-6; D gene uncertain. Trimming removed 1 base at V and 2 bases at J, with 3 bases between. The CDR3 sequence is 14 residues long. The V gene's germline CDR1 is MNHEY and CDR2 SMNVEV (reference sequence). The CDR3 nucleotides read TGTGCCAGCAGTTTATGGGCTGGGGCCAACGTCCTGACTTTC. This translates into CASSLWAGANVLTF.

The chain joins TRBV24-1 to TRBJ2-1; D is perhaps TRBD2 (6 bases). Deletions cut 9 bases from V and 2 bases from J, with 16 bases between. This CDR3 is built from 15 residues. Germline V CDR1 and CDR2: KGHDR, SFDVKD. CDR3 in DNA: TGTGCCACCCTTCCGGGACTCAAACCCTACAATGAGCAGTTCTTC. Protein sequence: CATLPGLKPYNEQFF.